These 28 T cell receptor beta chains were sequenced from one sample in a study of control samples from healthy donors and cancer patients. The table came from immunoSEQ multiplex PCR; TCRdb's copy has only in-frame clones and leaves some out. The repertoire has 100,000 to 150,000 clones, 85% to 95% of them found once; the top ten carry less than 4.5%. The specimen sequenced was blood. The receptors stem from a man under 40 in good health.

The chain links TRBV12-3 or TRBV12-4 to TRBJ2-5; D not certain. This CDR3 has 13 residues. With 6 bases removed from V and 2 bases from J, the gap between germline ends came to 10 bases. CDR3 loop: CASSPFQQETQYF. The DNA for the CDR3 is TGTGCCAGCAGCCCTTTTCAGCAAGAGACCCAGTACTTC.

The sample holds one count of this clone. V usage is TRBV4-1 and J usage is TRBJ1-1; D gene uncertain. V was clipped by 0 bases and J by 1 base, with 3 bases between them. CDR3 length: 13 residues. Germline V gene lookup returns CDR1 MGHRA and CDR2 YSYEKL. In nucleotides, the CDR3 is TGCGCCAGCAGCCAAGATAGGAACACTGAAGCTTTCTTT. Its translation: CASSQDRNTEAFF.

This rearrangement joins TRBV19 to TRBJ2-7; 8 nucleotides agree with TRBD1. The V gene end was trimmed by 8 bases and the J gene end by 9 bases; junction bases not matched to a gene: 15. The CDR3 sequence is 14 residues long. Germline V lookup: CDR1 LNHDA, CDR2 SQIVND (reference sequence). The CDR3 DNA reads TGTGCCAGTTCATCGACAGGGGACTCGGCCGTGCAGTACTTC. This sequence encodes CASSSTGDSAVQYF.

The chain is built from TRBV3-1 (or the pseudogene TRBV3-2) and TRBJ2-1, with 11 positions matching TRBD1. This CDR3 has 15 amino acids. The V and J ends lost 2 bases and 7 bases, in that order; junction bases with no gene match: 4. Germline V gene lookup returns CDR1 LGHDT and CDR2 YNNKEL (reference sequence). DNA for the CDR3: TGTGCCAGCAGCCAAAGGGACAGGGGGAGGAATGAGCAGTTCTTC. It specifies CASSQRDRGRNEQFF.

This CDR3 is CATREQVNYGYTF. CDR3 nucleotide sequence: TGTGCCACACGAGAACAGGTGAACTATGGCTACACCTTC. J is TRBJ1-2 and V is TRBV19; maybe TRBD1 (5 bases). This CDR3 spans 13 amino acids. Trimming left V 10 bases short and J 2 bases short, with 14 bases between. CDR1 and CDR2 from the germline V gene are LNHDA and SQIVND (reference sequence).

This clone was detected once. V and J are TRBV12-5 and TRBJ2-7; D gene uncertain. CDR1 and CDR2 from the germline V gene are LGHNT and FRNRAP. The CDR3 extends over 12 amino acids. Trimming cost V 4 bases and J 2 bases, with 6 bases left between them. CDR3 nucleotide sequence: TGTGCTAGTGGTTCCGGAACCTACGAGCAGTACTTC. It translates to CASGSGTYEQYF.

The DNA for the CDR3 is TGTGCCAGCAGCTTAGATTGGGGAGCCGTAAACACCATATATTTT. It is translated as CASSLDWGAVNTIYF. The V gene is TRBV7-9, the J gene TRBJ1-3; D gene unclear. V was pared by 1 base and J by 6 bases, with 13 bases between. The CDR3 is made up of 15 amino acids. Germline V lookup: CDR1 SEHNR, CDR2 FQNEAQ (reference sequence).

Written as DNA, the CDR3 is TGTGCCAGCAGCGTGACAGGGAACAATCAGCCCCAGCATTTT. Amino acids: CASSVTGNNQPQHF. The chain combines TRBV7-2 with TRBJ1-5, with 7 bases lining up with TRBD1. The length of the CDR3 is 14 residues. Trimming cost V 5 bases and J 3 bases; bases outside gene matches: 4. Germline values: CDR1 SGHTA, CDR2 FQGNSA.

J is TRBJ1-2 and V is TRBV19; TRBD1 agrees at 10 bases. Germline loops: CDR1 LNHDA, CDR2 SQIVND (reference sequence). Germline trimming cut 3 bases from V and 4 bases from J; bases unmatched to any gene: 8. The CDR3 consists of 16 residues. The DNA of the CDR3 is TGTGCCAGTAGTATCAGACAGGGGGCCAGCGTCTATGGCTACACCTTC. It yields the protein CASSIRQGASVYGYTF. The full variable domain, its missing parts supplied by reference TRBV19 and TRBJ1-2, is DGGITQSPKYLFRKEGQNVTLSCEQNLNHDAMYWYRQDPGQGLRLIYYSQIVNDFQKGDIAEGYSVSREKKESFPLTVTSAQKNPTAFYLCASSIRQGASVYGYTFGSGTRLTVV.

The chain carries TRBV20-1 and TRBJ2-1, with TRBD2 matching over 14 bases. This CDR3 is built from 16 residues. The germline gives CDR1 DFQATT, CDR2 SNEGSKA (reference sequence). Unmatched junction bases numbered 8, after V lost 3 bases and J lost 7 bases. The CDR3 bases are TGCAGTGCTAGTGCCTCCGGGACTAGCGGGGGAAATGAGCAGTTCTTC. This codes for CSASASGTSGGNEQFF.

The chain links TRBV7-9 to TRBJ1-1; a weak D match, TRBD1 (5 bases). Germline V lookup: CDR1 SEHNR, CDR2 FQNEAQ (reference sequence). The CDR3 length is 11 residues. With 6 bases removed from V and 8 bases from J, the gap between germline ends came to 10 bases. Written as DNA, the CDR3 is TGTGCCAGCAGTCCCGGGGCAGAAGCTTTCTTT. This codes for CASSPGAEAFF.

The V and J genes are TRBV28 and TRBJ1-1; TRBD1 matches 8 bases. CDR1 and CDR2 from the germline V gene are MDHEN and SYDVKM. CDR3 size: 14 residues. V was pared by 6 bases and J by 0 bases, with 3 bases of the junction left unmatched. CDR3 in DNA: TGTGCCAGCAGCTACAGGGGGATGAACACTGAAGCTTTCTTT. Encoded protein: CASSYRGMNTEAFF.

On this clone itself: Other nucleotide sequences from this sample produce the same CDR3. This chain uses TRBV3-1 (or the pseudogene TRBV3-2) with TRBJ1-5; D unresolved. The V gene lost 0 bases and the J gene lost 5 bases, with 5 bases spanning the gap. This CDR3 has 13 amino acids. CDR1 is LGHDT, CDR2 YNNKEL, per germline (reference sequence). The DNA for the CDR3 is TGTGCCAGCAGCCAAGATCGCGATCAGCCCCAGCATTTT. It translates to CASSQDRDQPQHF.

The DNA for the CDR3 is TGCGCCAGCAGCCAAGATAAGAAGGCTAGCGGGGGAGAGACCCAGTACTTC. Residues: CASSQDKKASGGETQYF. The J gene is TRBJ2-5, the V gene TRBV4-3; 10 positions agree with TRBD2. V was pared by 0 bases and J by 4 bases, with 8 bases of the junction left unmatched. The CDR3 has 17 amino acids. Germline CDR1 and CDR2: LGHNA and YSLEER.

This chain connects TRBV6-1 to TRBJ2-7, with D unclear. V shed 2 bases and J shed 2 bases, with 4 bases lying between them. There are 12 residues in the CDR3. Germline V CDR1 and CDR2: MNHNS, SASEGT. This chain's CDR3 is CASSESAYEQYF. DNA of the CDR3: TGTGCCAGCAGTGAATCAGCCTACGAGCAGTACTTC.

The rearrangement joins TRBV10-2 to TRBJ1-1; D is possibly TRBD1 (6 bases). Germline V gene sequence: CDR1 WSHSY, CDR2 SAAADI. Trimming left V 7 bases short and J 0 bases short, with 15 bases between. The length of the CDR3 is 15 residues. CDR3 amino acids: CASTCNRALNTEAFF. DNA for the CDR3: TGCGCCAGCACTTGTAACAGGGCATTGAACACTGAAGCTTTCTTT.

The chain is built from TRBV28 and TRBJ2-3; D gene ambiguous. Per germline, CDR1 MDHEN and CDR2 SYDVKM. The CDR3 sequence is 14 residues long. V lost 6 bases, J lost 0 bases, and 10 bases lay in between. This CDR3 reads CASSYTASTDTQYF. CDR3 sequence (DNA): TGTGCCAGCAGCTATACAGCTAGCACAGATACGCAGTATTTT.

This clone has only one observation. The chain couples TRBV7-2 to TRBJ2-7; a weak D match, TRBD1 (6 bases). This CDR3 is built from 14 residues. The germline gives CDR1 SGHTA, CDR2 FQGNSA. The V and J ends lost 5 bases and 5 bases respectively, with 16 bases between them. Here the CDR3 reads CASSHLPGADEQYF. CDR3 bases: TGTGCCAGCAGCCATCTCCCAGGGGCGGACGAGCAGTACTTC. Full variable domain (remainder filled in from reference TRBV7-2 and TRBJ2-7): GAGVSQSPSNKVTEKGKDVELRCDPISGHTALYWYRQSLGQGLEFLIYFQGNSAPDKSGLPSDRFSAERTGGSVSTLTIQRTQQEDSAVYLCASSHLPGADEQYFGPGTRLTVT.

This clone was counted a single time. The rearrangement links TRBV6-2 or TRBV6-3 to TRBJ2-7; 9 nucleotides match TRBD2. Unmatched junction bases numbered 5, after V lost 4 bases and J lost 1 base. CDR1 and CDR2 (germline): MNHEY, SVGEGT. CDR3 length equals 15 residues. The CDR3 DNA is TGTGCCAGCAGTTCACCTAGCGGGGTGTCCTACGAGCAGTACTTC. This sequence encodes CASSSPSGVSYEQYF.

In this sample, this clone turned up once. The rearrangement joins TRBV6-5 to TRBJ2-1; 7 bases align to TRBD2. The CDR3 contains 14 residues. The germline V gene has CDR1 MNHEY and CDR2 SVGAGI. Germline trimming cut 8 bases from V and 7 bases from J; bases unmatched to any gene: 11. CDR3 region: CASYWGGRQNEQFF. In DNA form, the CDR3 reads TGTGCCAGCTATTGGGGGGGTCGGCAGAATGAGCAGTTCTTC.

This clone showed up just once. The chain combines TRBV5-1 with TRBJ1-2, with D hard to call. The CDR3 has 13 residues. Germline V gene sequence: CDR1 SGHRS, CDR2 YFSETQ. V was cut by 0 bases and J by 5 bases, with 8 bases left in between. The CDR3 sequence is CASSLAADYGYTF. CDR3 in DNA: TGCGCCAGCAGCTTGGCGGCAGATTATGGCTACACCTTC.

CDR3 in DNA: TGCAGCGTGAGCCCTAGCTCCTACGAGCAGTACTTC. It encodes CSVSPSSYEQYF. The genes are TRBV29-1 and TRBJ2-7; D gene uncertain. CDR3 length: 12 residues. Germline values: CDR1 SQVTM, CDR2 ANQGSEA. The ends were cut back, 6 bases at V and 0 bases at J, with 9 bases in the middle.

The genes are TRBV7-9 and TRBJ1-2; no clear D gene. The V and J ends lost 9 bases and 0 bases respectively, with 8 bases between them. The CDR3 sequence is 12 residues long. Germline V gene lookup returns CDR1 SEHNR and CDR2 FQNEAQ (reference sequence). The CDR3 DNA reads TGTGCCAGTTCAGGTCCTAACTATGGCTACACCTTC. Encoded protein: CASSGPNYGYTF.

This sequence joins TRBV18 and TRBJ2-2; TRBD2 aligns across 7 bases. V shed 6 bases, J shed 7 bases, and the junction held 8 bases outside the gene matches. The V gene's germline CDR1 is KGHSH and CDR2 LQKENI. CDR3 size: 14 residues. The CDR3 loop is CASSATSPNGELFF. Written as DNA, the CDR3 is TGTGCCAGCTCGGCGACTAGCCCCAACGGGGAGCTGTTTTTT.

The chain carries TRBV14 and TRBJ2-1; TRBD2 aligns across 11 bases. Germline values: CDR1 SGHDN, CDR2 FVKESK. CDR3 size: 15 residues. J gave up 2 bases and V 6 bases, and 3 bases lay outside the gene matches. The CDR3 DNA follows: TGTGCCAGCAGTCTACTAGCGGGGGCCTACAATGAGCAGTTCTTC. Translating gives CASSLLAGAYNEQFF.

The chain combines TRBV10-3 with TRBJ1-5; D perhaps matches TRBD1 (6 bases). CDR3 length: 12 residues. The V gene's germline CDR1 is ENHRY and CDR2 SYGVKD. V lost 11 bases and J lost 3, with 11 bases in between. The CDR3 sequence is CAGRGDNQPQHF. The DNA of the CDR3 is TGTGCCGGCAGGGGAGACAATCAGCCCCAGCATTTT.

The chain recombines TRBV27 with TRBJ2-1; no reliable D call. Germline assignment: CDR1 MNHEY and CDR2 SMNVEV (reference sequence). The CDR3 totals 16 residues. V was cut by 2 bases and J by 9 bases, with 20 bases left in between. The CDR3 loop is CASSLDPSPLSGEQFF. CDR3 bases: TGTGCCAGCAGTTTAGACCCCAGCCCTCTGAGTGGTGAGCAGTTCTTC.

The chain employs TRBV2 and TRBJ1-5, with a weak D call TRBD1 (5 bases). This CDR3 has 16 residues. V lost 7 bases, J lost 2 bases, and 18 bases lay in between. Germline CDR1 SNHLY, CDR2 FYNNEI. The CDR3 loop reads CASKREQAAGNQPQHF. The CDR3 coding sequence is TGTGCCAGCAAAAGGGAACAGGCGGCGGGCAATCAGCCCCAGCATTTT.